This is a list of T cell receptor beta chains from one sample in a study of T cell responses to AZD1222 COVID-19 vaccine. The repertoire was sequenced with immunoSEQ multiplex PCR; TCRdb's copy has only in-frame clones and lacks some. The sample includes some 120,000 clones, roughly 82% of them seen just once. The material was peripheral blood, obtained 28 days after the second AZD1222 dose. These receptors were taken from an adult who received the AZD1222 COVID-19 vaccine. Both conserved end residues are part of each CDR3. D genes are given only for firm matches. Part of the rows lack a size; the others show once, few, many or a class for expanded clones.

d_call: TRBD2
v_call: TRBV7-9
j_call: TRBJ2-5
clone_size: -
cdr3_aa: CASSTGLAYQETQYF
cdr3_nt: TGTGCCAGCAGCACCGGACTAGCCTACCAAGAGACCCAGTACTTC

d_call: -
v_call: TRBV3-1/TRBV3-2
j_call: TRBJ2-7
clone_size: -
cdr3_aa: CASSHLTMGWSSYEQYF
cdr3_nt: TGTGCCAGCAGCCATCTTACTATGGGGTGGAGCTCCTACGAGCAGTACTTC

d_call: -
v_call: TRBV4-3
j_call: TRBJ2-7
clone_size: -
cdr3_aa: CASSHSYRTGEQYF
cdr3_nt: TGCGCCAGCAGCCATTCCTATCGGACGGGCGAGCAGTACTTC

d_call: -
v_call: TRBV7-3
j_call: TRBJ1-6
clone_size: -
cdr3_aa: CASSFTPNSPLHF
cdr3_nt: TGTGCCAGCAGCTTTACACCCAATTCACCCCTCCACTTT

d_call: -
v_call: TRBV28
j_call: TRBJ1-1
clone_size: -
cdr3_aa: CASSPSLGGTEAFF
cdr3_nt: TGTGCCAGCAGTCCCTCACTGGGTGGTACTGAAGCTTTCTTT

d_call: TRBD1
v_call: TRBV19
j_call: TRBJ1-4
clone_size: -
cdr3_aa: CASSVTGAGKLFF
cdr3_nt: TGTGCCAGTAGTGTAACAGGGGCTGGAAAACTGTTTTTT

d_call: TRBD2
v_call: TRBV6-6
j_call: TRBJ2-1
clone_size: -
cdr3_aa: CASRPGGIYNEQFF
cdr3_nt: TGTGCCAGCAGGCCCGGGGGGATCTACAATGAGCAGTTCTTC

d_call: TRBD1
v_call: TRBV7-8
j_call: TRBJ1-6
clone_size: -
cdr3_aa: CASSRGTGGRYSPLHF
cdr3_nt: TGTGCCAGCAGCCGAGGGACAGGGGGCCGATATTCACCCCTCCACTTT

d_call: -
v_call: TRBV27
j_call: TRBJ1-2
clone_size: few
cdr3_aa: CASQTGGDGYTF
cdr3_nt: TGTGCCAGCCAAACGGGAGGGGATGGCTACACCTTC

d_call: -
v_call: TRBV5-4
j_call: TRBJ2-1
clone_size: -
cdr3_aa: CASSLEPSRLVNEQFF
cdr3_nt: TGTGCCAGCAGCTTGGAGCCCTCTCGCTTGGTCAATGAGCAGTTCTTC

d_call: -
v_call: TRBV11-2
j_call: TRBJ1-1
clone_size: -
cdr3_aa: CASSLDRVYQAEAFF
cdr3_nt: TGTGCCAGCAGCTTAGATCGGGTTTATCAGGCTGAAGCTTTCTTT

d_call: -
v_call: TRBV27
j_call: TRBJ1-5
clone_size: -
cdr3_aa: CASSYRDSNQPQHF
cdr3_nt: TGTGCCAGCAGTTACCGGGACAGCAATCAGCCCCAGCATTTT

d_call: TRBD2
v_call: TRBV9
j_call: TRBJ2-5
clone_size: -
cdr3_aa: CASSVGLAGETQYF
cdr3_nt: TGTGCCAGCAGCGTAGGACTAGCGGGGGAGACCCAGTACTTC

d_call: -
v_call: TRBV5-6
j_call: TRBJ1-1
clone_size: -
cdr3_aa: CASSLYVGIGTEAFF
cdr3_nt: TGTGCCAGCAGCCTGTATGTGGGTATTGGCACTGAAGCTTTCTTT

d_call: -
v_call: TRBV9
j_call: TRBJ2-2
clone_size: -
cdr3_aa: CASSPNNANTGELFF
cdr3_nt: TGTGCCAGCAGCCCTAATAATGCGAACACCGGGGAGCTGTTTTTT

d_call: -
v_call: TRBV21-1
j_call: TRBJ1-5
clone_size: -
cdr3_aa: CASSKTGAPIGSLYSNQPQHF
cdr3_nt: TGTGCCAGCAGCAAAACGGGCGCACCCATCGGGTCCCTATATAGCAATCAGCCCCAGCATTTT

d_call: -
v_call: TRBV5-1
j_call: TRBJ1-2
clone_size: few
cdr3_aa: CASSPGQPGYGYTF
cdr3_nt: TGCGCCAGCAGCCCCGGACAGCCGGGCTATGGCTACACCTTC

d_call: -
v_call: TRBV9
j_call: TRBJ2-1
clone_size: -
cdr3_aa: CASSVVAGAVEQFF
cdr3_nt: TGTGCCAGCAGCGTAGTGGCAGGGGCCGTTGAGCAGTTCTTC

d_call: TRBD2
v_call: TRBV4-1
j_call: TRBJ2-7
clone_size: -
cdr3_aa: CASSQNSGDYSYEQYF
cdr3_nt: TGCGCCAGCAGCCAAAATAGCGGGGACTACTCCTACGAGCAGTACTTC

d_call: TRBD1
v_call: TRBV7-9
j_call: TRBJ2-7
clone_size: -
cdr3_aa: CASSPGTVLLVAWEQYF
cdr3_nt: TGTGCCAGCAGCCCCGGGACAGTCCTTTTAGTTGCTTGGGAGCAGTACTTC

d_call: -
v_call: TRBV5-5
j_call: TRBJ1-1
clone_size: -
cdr3_aa: CASSWRQNMNTEAFF
cdr3_nt: TGTGCCAGCAGCTGGAGACAGAACATGAACACTGAAGCTTTCTTT

d_call: TRBD2
v_call: TRBV2
j_call: TRBJ2-7
clone_size: -
cdr3_aa: CASKGLAELYEQYF
cdr3_nt: TGTGCCAGCAAAGGACTAGCGGAGCTCTACGAGCAGTACTTC

d_call: -
v_call: TRBV27
j_call: TRBJ1-2
clone_size: -
cdr3_aa: CASSPQGNYGYTF
cdr3_nt: TGTGCCAGCAGTCCTCAGGGAAACTATGGCTACACCTTC

d_call: -
v_call: TRBV5-5
j_call: TRBJ1-6
clone_size: -
cdr3_aa: CASSLVAVVESPLHF
cdr3_nt: TGTGCCAGCAGCTTGGTGGCGGTGGTGGAGTCACCCCTCCACTTT

d_call: TRBD1
v_call: TRBV9
j_call: TRBJ2-3
clone_size: -
cdr3_aa: CASRRQGSTDTQYF
cdr3_nt: TGTGCCAGCAGAAGACAGGGAAGCACAGATACGCAGTATTTT

d_call: -
v_call: TRBV30
j_call: TRBJ1-2
clone_size: -
cdr3_aa: CAWSVGTGVYGYTF
cdr3_nt: TGTGCCTGGAGTGTGGGGACGGGAGTTTATGGCTACACCTTC

d_call: -
v_call: TRBV28
j_call: TRBJ2-3
clone_size: -
cdr3_aa: CASSVPVTDTQYF
cdr3_nt: TGTGCCAGCAGTGTACCCGTCACAGATACGCAGTATTTT

d_call: -
v_call: TRBV19
j_call: TRBJ1-6
clone_size: -
cdr3_aa: CARTGGPTLHF
cdr3_nt: TGTGCCAGGACCGGGGGCCCCACCCTCCACTTT

d_call: -
v_call: TRBV9
j_call: TRBJ1-5
clone_size: -
cdr3_aa: CASSLTGINQPQHF
cdr3_nt: TGTGCCAGCAGCTTAACGGGGATCAATCAGCCCCAGCATTTT

d_call: TRBD1
v_call: TRBV7-9
j_call: TRBJ2-3
clone_size: once
cdr3_aa: CASSLPTRQGASTDTQYF
cdr3_nt: TGTGCCAGCAGCTTACCAACACGACAGGGAGCCAGCACAGATACGCAGTATTTT